The 2 T cell receptor beta chains below come from one sample, sequenced in a study of blood T cell repertoires in COVID-19. Libraries were prepared by immunoSEQ multiplex PCR; TCRdb keeps only in-frame clonotypes and omits some of them. The sample has 250,000 to 350,000 clones; over 75% are singletons. The sample comprised peripheral blood. All receptors derive from a woman aged 55-70 years with acute or convalescent COVID-19.

CDR3 in amino acids: CASSQLEGQPQHF. The CDR3, as DNA: TGTGCCAGCAGCCAGTTAGAGGGACAGCCCCAGCATTTT. The chain has TRBV3-1 (or the pseudogene TRBV3-2) and TRBJ1-5; D is unclear. Looked up from germline, CDR1 is LGHDT and CDR2 is YNNKEL (reference sequence). There are 13 residues in the CDR3. With 3 bases removed from V and 7 bases from J, the gap between germline ends came to 10 bases.

The rearrangement links TRBV13 to TRBJ2-1; 8 nucleotides align to TRBD2. V was pared by 4 bases and J by 0 bases, with 11 bases of the junction left unmatched. Germline CDR1 PRHDT, CDR2 FYEKMQ (reference sequence). The length of the CDR3 is 18 residues. The CDR3 sequence: CASSSSGLGDPSYNEQFF. CDR3 in DNA: TGTGCCAGCAGCTCATCGGGACTAGGGGACCCCTCCTACAATGAGCAGTTCTTC.